These 11 T cell receptor beta chains were all obtained from the same sample, sequenced in a study of shared clonotypes between healthy human individuals. Positive CCR7 selection of CD45RO-negative cells yielded the naive CD8 cells, and terminally differentiated effector memory CD45RA+ cells were excluded. Sequencing was performed with immunoSEQ multiplex PCR; in TCRdb, only in-frame clones are kept and a portion is missing. This sample carries around 1.9 million clones, just under 95% of them seen once, and the ten largest clones take 1.5% to 2%. The specimen sequenced was naive CD8+ T cells from PBMCs. The receptors derive from a man younger than 35 in good health. Some clones in this sample may be carry-over from other donors' samples.

The chain has TRBV5-4 and TRBJ2-1; 10 bases are a match to TRBD2. Per germline, CDR1 SGHNT and CDR2 YYREEE (reference sequence). V trimming: 1 base; J trimming: 9 bases; junction bases outside the gene matches: 10. The CDR3 extends over 16 amino acids. The CDR3 sequence: CASSLTLAGVPGEQFF. CDR3 DNA sequence: TGTGCCAGCAGCTTGACCCTAGCGGGAGTCCCGGGTGAGCAGTTCTTC.

This chain joins TRBV5-1 and TRBJ2-7; 7 bases agree with TRBD1. The CDR3 loop spans 16 amino acids. The germline gives CDR1 SGHRS, CDR2 YFSETQ. The junction had 10 bases not matched to a gene; V was cut back by 2 bases and J by 2 bases. The CDR3 here is CASSFGTVGTTYEQYF. The CDR3 DNA follows: TGCGCCAGCAGCTTTGGGACAGTCGGCACCACCTACGAGCAGTACTTC.

This chain links TRBV9 with TRBJ2-3, with 8 bases aligning to TRBD2. The CDR3 runs 17 residues. Germline CDR1 is SGDLS and CDR2 is YYNGEE. With 2 bases clipped from V and 5 bases from J, the junction kept 13 bases outside the gene matches. The DNA of the CDR3 is TGTGCCAGCAGCGTCCTCCCGCGGCGGGAGGATATAGATACGCAGTATTTT. As protein: CASSVLPRREDIDTQYF.

V usage is TRBV6-5 and J usage is TRBJ2-4; D gene uncertain. CDR3 length: 16 amino acids. CDR1 is MNHEY, CDR2 SVGAGI, per germline. Trimming cost V 2 bases and J 0 bases, with 11 bases left between them. The CDR3 nucleotides read TGTGCCAGCAGTTACGATTCGGCCCGAGCCAAAAACATTCAGTACTTC. Translation gives CASSYDSARAKNIQYF.

This clone is a singleton in its sample. The chain couples TRBV4-1 to TRBJ1-2; D unclear. The CDR3 is 16 residues long. In germline, CDR1 is MGHRA, CDR2 YSYEKL. The V end lost 5 bases, the J end lost 1 base, and 17 bases lay between the germline ends. CDR3 sequence: CASSGTGRTDNYGYTF. The CDR3 region has the DNA TGCGCCAGCAGCGGAACTGGACGGACGGATAACTATGGCTACACCTTC.

This clone is a singleton in its sample. The chain couples TRBV10-2 to TRBJ1-2, with D uncertain. This CDR3 is 13 amino acids long. V gave up 3 bases and J gave up 3 bases, with 8 bases separating them. Germline V lookup: CDR1 WSHSY, CDR2 SAAADI. The chain's CDR3 is CASSDLGDYGYTF. The CDR3 DNA sequence: TGCGCCAGCAGTGATTTAGGCGACTATGGCTACACCTTC.

The chain is built from TRBV7-2 and TRBJ2-1; D call uncertain. Germline V CDR1 and CDR2: SGHTA, FQGNSA. Between the trimmed V and J ends, which lost 6 bases and 4 bases, there was a span of 16 bases. The CDR3 has 15 amino acids. Here the CDR3 DNA reads TGTGCCAGCAGTTCTGCCTCGCGGTTTTACAATGAGCAGTTCTTC. The encoded protein is CASSSASRFYNEQFF.

V gene TRBV27 combines with J gene TRBJ1-2, with a tentative D call TRBD1 (6 bases). Germline V gives CDR1 MNHEY, CDR2 SMNVEV (reference sequence). The CDR3 sequence is 17 residues long. The V and J ends lost 3 bases and 1 base respectively, with 18 bases between them. Here the CDR3 reads CASSFVGSTGVNYGYTF. As DNA, the CDR3 is TGTGCCAGCAGTTTCGTAGGGTCGACAGGAGTTAACTATGGCTACACCTTC.

The chain uses TRBV25-1 and TRBJ1-1; TRBD1 matches at 8 bases. This CDR3 is built from 15 residues. Per the germline V gene, CDR1 is MGHDK and CDR2 is SYGVNS. After removal of 2 bases from V and 4 bases from J, the junction contained 6 bases not matched to a gene. In DNA, the CDR3 is TGTGCCAGCAGTGAAATGGACAGGGAGGTCACTGAAGCTTTCTTT. Its translation is CASSEMDREVTEAFF.

The chain uses TRBV2 and TRBJ1-1; D ambiguous. This CDR3 spans 14 amino acids. CDR1 is SNHLY and CDR2 is FYNNEI in the germline V gene. Trimming removed 3 bases from V and 2 bases from J, with 10 bases in between. The CDR3 spells CASSDFGQNTEAFF. Here the CDR3 DNA reads TGTGCCAGCAGTGATTTTGGCCAAAACACTGAAGCTTTCTTT.

The chain carries TRBV9 and TRBJ2-1, with 11 nucleotides matching TRBD1. The CDR3 is made up of 15 amino acids. J lost 6 bases, V lost 4 bases, and 6 bases had no gene match. Germline V gives CDR1 SGDLS, CDR2 YYNGEE. In DNA form, the CDR3 reads TGTGCCAGCAGCCATGCCGGGACAGGGGGCAATGAGCAGTTCTTC. This encodes CASSHAGTGGNEQFF. Complete variable domain (other parts from reference TRBV9 and TRBJ2-1): DSGVTQTPKHLITATGQRVTLRCSPRSGDLSVYWYQQSLDQGLQFLIQYYNGEERAKGNILERFSAQQFPDLHSELNLSSLELGDSALYFCASSHAGTGGNEQFFGPGTRLTVL.